A selection of T cell receptor beta chains follows, all from one sample in a study of cytomegalovirus exposure and HLA in healthy donors. Data came from immunoSEQ multiplex PCR; TCRdb stores just in-frame clones and leaves some out. The top ten clones hold around 6.3% of a sample with about 68,000 clones, about 81% of them seen once. The sample comprised PBMCs. These receptors were collected from a human donor in good health. CDR3s include the opening cysteine and the closing phenylalanine or tryptophan. D genes are given only for firm matches. A row's size may be missing; if present it is once, few, many or a size class.

>.|TRBJ1-4|.|TRBV28
CASRNRKEKLFF
TGTGCCAGCAGGAACAGGAAGGAAAAACTGTTTTTT
>.|TRBJ1-3|.|TRBV27
CVSSLRQGGGNTIYF
TGTGTCAGCAGTTTACGGCAGGGAGGTGGAAACACCATATATTTT
>TRBD1|TRBJ2-3|.|TRBV5-1
CASSQISGGPTDTQYF
TGCGCCAGCAGCCAGATTTCAGGGGGCCCCACAGATACGCAGTATTTT
>.|TRBJ1-3|.|TRBV28
CASSFGRGGTGNTIYF
TGTGCCAGCAGTTTCGGCAGGGGTGGCACTGGAAACACCATATATTTT
>TRBD1|TRBJ2-7|once|TRBV27
CASRETGESYEQYF
TGTGCCAGCAGAGAGACAGGGGAATCCTACGAGCAGTACTTC
>TRBD1|TRBJ1-1|.|TRBV2
CASSAPGQGRAEAFF
TGTGCCAGCAGTGCCCCGGGACAGGGGAGGGCTGAAGCTTTCTTT
>.|TRBJ2-3|few|TRBV7-2
CASQGNTDTQYF
TGTGCCAGCCAGGGGAACACAGATACGCAGTATTTT
>TRBD1|TRBJ1-6|.|TRBV6-5
CASRVQGSYNSPLHF
TGTGCCAGCAGGGTACAGGGGTCCTATAATTCACCCCTCCACTTT
>TRBD1|TRBJ1-2|once|TRBV7-3
CASSFLQGDYGYTF
TGTGCCAGCAGCTTCCTACAGGGGGACTATGGCTACACCTTC
>.|TRBJ1-1|.|TRBV23-1
CASSQLRGGNTEAFF
TGCGCCAGCAGTCAACTCAGGGGCGGGAACACTGAAGCTTTCTTT
>TRBD1|TRBJ2-5|once|TRBV9
CASSPAGQAGGDQYF
TGTGCCAGCAGCCCTGCGGGACAGGCCGGTGGGGACCAGTACTTC
>TRBD2|TRBJ2-5|.|TRBV9
CASSLGLAGAETQYF
TGTGCCAGCAGCTTAGGACTAGCGGGGGCCGAGACCCAGTACTTC
>.|TRBJ1-1|.|TRBV7-3
CASSFQQGTEAFF
TGTGCCAGCAGCTTTCAACAGGGCACTGAAGCTTTCTTT
>TRBD1|TRBJ2-7|few|TRBV9
CASSVGGQGTSGMLEQYF
TGTGCCAGCAGCGTAGGGGGACAGGGAACTTCCGGAATGTTGGAGCAGTACTTC
>TRBD2|TRBJ2-1|.|TRBV5-1
CASSFPSGGAYNEQFF
TGCGCCAGCAGCTTCCCTAGCGGGGGGGCCTACAATGAGCAGTTCTTC
>.|TRBJ1-5|.|TRBV9
CASSAGGDNQPQHF
TGTGCCAGCAGCGCCGGGGGGGACAATCAGCCCCAGCATTTT
>.|TRBJ2-2|.|TRBV19
CASSIPGGAGTGELFF
TGTGCCAGTAGTATTCCGGGGGGCGCTGGCACCGGGGAGCTGTTTTTT
>.|TRBJ2-1|.|TRBV2
CASSVVNEQFF
TGTGCCAGCAGTGTCGTCAATGAGCAGTTCTTC
>TRBD2|TRBJ2-5|few|TRBV19
CASSSHGRGETQYF
TGTGCCAGTAGTTCCCACGGGAGGGGTGAGACCCAGTACTTC
>.|TRBJ1-1|.|TRBV18
CASSPVFLGGTEAFF
TGTGCCAGCTCACCCGTCTTCCTCGGAGGAACTGAAGCTTTCTTT
>.|TRBJ1-1|.|TRBV2
CASSERGTEAFF
TGTGCCAGCAGTGAACGGGGGACTGAAGCTTTCTTT
>TRBD1|TRBJ1-2|.|TRBV15
CATSRDQDRGAGYTF
TGTGCCACCAGCAGAGATCAGGACAGGGGTGCTGGCTACACCTTC
>.|TRBJ2-3|.|TRBV5-1
CASSLADGGGTDTQYF
TGCGCCAGCAGCTTGGCCGATGGGGGCGGCACAGATACGCAGTATTTT
>TRBD2|TRBJ2-2|.|TRBV27
CASSLPPGGVTGELFF
TGTGCCAGCAGTTTACCTCCGGGGGGTGTCACCGGGGAGCTGTTTTTT
>.|TRBJ2-5|.|TRBV7-2
CASSPLGLDGETQYF
TGTGCCAGCAGCCCACTAGGGCTAGACGGGGAGACCCAGTACTTC
>TRBD1|TRBJ1-3|.|TRBV29-1
CSVETNRGPGNTIYF
TGCAGCGTTGAAACCAACAGGGGACCCGGAAACACCATATATTTT
>.|TRBJ1-1|few|TRBV7-2
CASSRNRNTEAFF
TGTGCCAGCAGCAGAAACAGAAACACTGAAGCTTTCTTT
>TRBD2|TRBJ2-2|.|TRBV12-5
CASATGLAGTGELFF
TGTGCTAGTGCCACCGGACTAGCCGGCACCGGGGAGCTGTTTTTT
>TRBD1|TRBJ1-5|few|TRBV5-5
CASSLAGTGDQPQHF
TGTGCCAGCAGCTTGGCCGGGACAGGGGATCAGCCCCAGCATTTT
>.|TRBJ2-7|.|TRBV19
CASSLGGNVYEQYF
TGTGCCAGTAGTCTGGGGGGTAATGTATACGAGCAGTACTTC
>TRBD1|TRBJ1-3|few|TRBV5-1
CASSLGGGVGNTIYF
TGCGCCAGCAGCTTGGGAGGGGGCGTAGGAAACACCATATATTTT